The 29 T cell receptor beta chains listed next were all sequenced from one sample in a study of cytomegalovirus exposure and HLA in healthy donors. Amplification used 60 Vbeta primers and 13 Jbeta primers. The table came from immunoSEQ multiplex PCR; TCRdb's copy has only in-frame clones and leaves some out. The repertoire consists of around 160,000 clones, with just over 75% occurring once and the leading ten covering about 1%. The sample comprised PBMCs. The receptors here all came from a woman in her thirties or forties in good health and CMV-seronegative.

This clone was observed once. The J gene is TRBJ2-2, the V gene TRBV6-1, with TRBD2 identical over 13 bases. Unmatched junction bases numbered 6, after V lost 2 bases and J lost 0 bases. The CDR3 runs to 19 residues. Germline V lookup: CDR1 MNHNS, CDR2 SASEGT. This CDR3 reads CASSEWGTSGEANTGELFF. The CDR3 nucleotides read TGTGCCAGCAGTGAATGGGGGACTAGCGGGGAAGCGAACACCGGGGAGCTGTTTTTT.

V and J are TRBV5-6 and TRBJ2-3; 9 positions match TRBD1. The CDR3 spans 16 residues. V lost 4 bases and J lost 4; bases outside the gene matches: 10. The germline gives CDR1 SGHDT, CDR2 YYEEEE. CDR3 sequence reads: CASSPTTGGVSDTQYF. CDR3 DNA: TGTGCCAGCAGCCCCACGACAGGGGGAGTTTCAGATACGCAGTATTTT.

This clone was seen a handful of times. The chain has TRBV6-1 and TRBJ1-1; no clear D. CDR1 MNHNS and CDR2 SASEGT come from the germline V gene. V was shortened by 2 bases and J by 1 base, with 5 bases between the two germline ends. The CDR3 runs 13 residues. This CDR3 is CASSETANTEAFF. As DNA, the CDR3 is TGTGCCAGCAGTGAAACAGCGAACACTGAAGCTTTCTTT.

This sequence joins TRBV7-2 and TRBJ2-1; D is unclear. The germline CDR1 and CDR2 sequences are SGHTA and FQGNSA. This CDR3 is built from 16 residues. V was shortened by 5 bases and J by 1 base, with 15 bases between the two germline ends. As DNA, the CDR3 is TGTGCCAGCAGCCCCCTACCCACGAGGTCCTACAATGAGCAGTTCTTC. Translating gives CASSPLPTRSYNEQFF.

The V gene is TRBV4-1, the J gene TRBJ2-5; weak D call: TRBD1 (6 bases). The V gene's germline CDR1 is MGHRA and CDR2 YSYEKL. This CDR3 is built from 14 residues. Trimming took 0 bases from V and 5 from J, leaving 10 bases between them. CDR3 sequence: CASSQEGRGETQYF. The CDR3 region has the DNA TGCGCCAGCAGCCAAGAGGGCAGGGGTGAGACCCAGTACTTC.

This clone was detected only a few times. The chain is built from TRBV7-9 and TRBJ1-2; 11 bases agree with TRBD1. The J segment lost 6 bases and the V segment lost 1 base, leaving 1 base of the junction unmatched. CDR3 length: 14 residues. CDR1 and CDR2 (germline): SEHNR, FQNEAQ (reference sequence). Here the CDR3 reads CASSLEDRGHGYTF. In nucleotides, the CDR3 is TGTGCCAGCAGCTTAGAGGACAGGGGGCATGGCTACACCTTC.

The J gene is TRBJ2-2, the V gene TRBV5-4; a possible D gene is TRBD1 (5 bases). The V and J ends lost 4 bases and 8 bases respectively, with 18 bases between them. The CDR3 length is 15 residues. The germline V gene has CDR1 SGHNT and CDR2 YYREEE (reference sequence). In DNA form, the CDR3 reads TGTGCCAGCAGCCGTGACAGTGGGCGCGAAGGGGAGCTGTTTTTT. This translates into CASSRDSGREGELFF.

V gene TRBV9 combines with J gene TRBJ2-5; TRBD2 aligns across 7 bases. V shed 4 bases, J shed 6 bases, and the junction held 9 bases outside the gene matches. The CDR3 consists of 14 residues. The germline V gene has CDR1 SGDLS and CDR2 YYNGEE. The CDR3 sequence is CASSPRTRLQTQYF. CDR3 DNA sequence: TGTGCCAGCAGCCCCCGGACTAGATTGCAGACCCAGTACTTC.

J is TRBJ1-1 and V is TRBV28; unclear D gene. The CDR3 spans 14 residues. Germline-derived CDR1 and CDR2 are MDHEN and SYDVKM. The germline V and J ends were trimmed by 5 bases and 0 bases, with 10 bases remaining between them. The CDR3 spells CASSPRALNTEAFF. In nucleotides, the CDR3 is TGTGCCAGCAGTCCGAGAGCCTTGAACACTGAAGCTTTCTTT.

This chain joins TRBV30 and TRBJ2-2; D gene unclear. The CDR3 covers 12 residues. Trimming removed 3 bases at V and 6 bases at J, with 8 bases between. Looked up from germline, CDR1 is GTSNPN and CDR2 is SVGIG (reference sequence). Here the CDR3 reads CAWSQVSGELFF. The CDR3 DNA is TGTGCCTGGAGCCAGGTTTCCGGGGAGCTGTTTTTT.

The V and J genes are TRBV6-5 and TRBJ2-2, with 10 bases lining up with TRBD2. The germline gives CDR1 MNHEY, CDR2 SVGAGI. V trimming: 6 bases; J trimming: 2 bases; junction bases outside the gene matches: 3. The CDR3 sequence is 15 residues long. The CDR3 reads CASSWTSGNTGELFF. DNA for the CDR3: TGTGCCAGCAGCTGGACTAGCGGAAACACCGGGGAGCTGTTTTTT.

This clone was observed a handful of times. DNA for the CDR3: TGTGCAACGGAGGAGGCCGGGCGGACTGAAGCTTTCTTT. Translating gives CATEEAGRTEAFF. The V and J genes are TRBV6-5 and TRBJ1-1; unclear D gene. The CDR3 extends over 13 amino acids. Germline values: CDR1 MNHEY, CDR2 SVGAGI.

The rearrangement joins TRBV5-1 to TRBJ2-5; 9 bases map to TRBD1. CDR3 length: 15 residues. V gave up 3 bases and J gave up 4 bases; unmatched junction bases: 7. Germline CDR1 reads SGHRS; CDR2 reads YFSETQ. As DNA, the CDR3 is TGCGCCAGCAGCTGGCAGGGACAGGGAGGAGAGACCCAGTACTTC. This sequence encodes CASSWQGQGGETQYF.

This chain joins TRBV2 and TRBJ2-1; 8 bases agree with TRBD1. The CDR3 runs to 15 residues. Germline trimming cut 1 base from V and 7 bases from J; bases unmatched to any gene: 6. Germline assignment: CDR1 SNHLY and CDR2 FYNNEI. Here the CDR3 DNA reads TGTGCCAGCAGTGAAGGGACAGGGCCCGCGAATGAGCAGTTCTTC. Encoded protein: CASSEGTGPANEQFF.

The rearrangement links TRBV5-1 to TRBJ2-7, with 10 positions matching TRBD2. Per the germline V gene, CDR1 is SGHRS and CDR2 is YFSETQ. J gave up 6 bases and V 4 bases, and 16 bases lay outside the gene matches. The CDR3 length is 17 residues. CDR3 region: CASSQTTSGRGSSEQYF. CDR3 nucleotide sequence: TGCGCCAGCAGCCAAACCACGAGCGGGAGGGGTTCGAGCGAGCAGTACTTC. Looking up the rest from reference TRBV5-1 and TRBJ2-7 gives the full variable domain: KAGVTQTPRYLIKTRGQQVTLSCSPISGHRSVSWYQQTPGQGLQFLFEYFSETQRNKGNFPGRFSGRQFSNSRSEMNVSTLELGDSALYLCASSQTTSGRGSSEQYFGPGTRLTVT.

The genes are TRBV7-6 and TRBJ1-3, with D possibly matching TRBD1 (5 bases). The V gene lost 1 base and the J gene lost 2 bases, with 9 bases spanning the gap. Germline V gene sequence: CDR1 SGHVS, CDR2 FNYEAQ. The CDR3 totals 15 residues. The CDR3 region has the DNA TGTGCCAGCAGCTTAGAGGCGGGGGCTGGAAACACCATATATTTT. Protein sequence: CASSLEAGAGNTIYF. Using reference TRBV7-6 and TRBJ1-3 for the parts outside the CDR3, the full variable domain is GAGVSQSPRYKVTKRGQDVALRCDPISGHVSLYWYRQALGQGPEFLTYFNYEAQQDKSGLPNDRFSAERPEGSISTLTIQRTEQRDSAMYRCASSLEAGAGNTIYFGEGSWLTVV.

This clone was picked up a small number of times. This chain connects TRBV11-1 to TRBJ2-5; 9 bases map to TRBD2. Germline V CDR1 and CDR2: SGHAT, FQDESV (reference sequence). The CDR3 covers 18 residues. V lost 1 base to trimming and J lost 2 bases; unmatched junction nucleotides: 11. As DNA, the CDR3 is TGTGCCAGCAGCTTAGGATGGAATAGCGGGAGTCAACAAGAGACCCAGTACTTC. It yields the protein CASSLGWNSGSQQETQYF.

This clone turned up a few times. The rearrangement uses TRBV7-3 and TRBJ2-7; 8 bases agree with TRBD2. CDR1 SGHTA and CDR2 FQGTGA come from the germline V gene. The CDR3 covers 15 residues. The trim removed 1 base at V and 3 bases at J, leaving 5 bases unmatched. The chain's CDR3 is CASSLKGSGNYEQYF. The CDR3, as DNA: TGTGCCAGCAGCTTAAAAGGTAGCGGGAACTACGAGCAGTACTTC.

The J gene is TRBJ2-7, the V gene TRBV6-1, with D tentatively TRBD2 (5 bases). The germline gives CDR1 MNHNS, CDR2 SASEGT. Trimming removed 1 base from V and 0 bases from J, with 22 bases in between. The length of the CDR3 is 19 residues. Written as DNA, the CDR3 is TGTGCCAGCAGTGAAGGGTGGGGAGTAGCTTGGAGTAGCTCCTACGAGCAGTACTTC. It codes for CASSEGWGVAWSSSYEQYF.

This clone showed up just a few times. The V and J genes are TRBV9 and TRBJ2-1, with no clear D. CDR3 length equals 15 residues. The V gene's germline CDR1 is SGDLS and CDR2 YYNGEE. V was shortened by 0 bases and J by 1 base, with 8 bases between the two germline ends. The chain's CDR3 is CASSVDSESYNEQFF. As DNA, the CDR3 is TGTGCCAGCAGCGTAGACTCGGAGTCCTACAATGAGCAGTTCTTC.

CDR3 coding DNA: TGTGCCAGCAGCCGACGGGGGACTGAAGCTTTCTTT. Translation: CASSRRGTEAFF. The chain employs TRBV28 and TRBJ1-1; TRBD1 is a possible D gene (5 bases). The CDR3 runs 12 residues. CDR1 is MDHEN and CDR2 is SYDVKM in the germline V gene. Trimming cost V 6 bases and J 5 bases, with 10 bases left between them.

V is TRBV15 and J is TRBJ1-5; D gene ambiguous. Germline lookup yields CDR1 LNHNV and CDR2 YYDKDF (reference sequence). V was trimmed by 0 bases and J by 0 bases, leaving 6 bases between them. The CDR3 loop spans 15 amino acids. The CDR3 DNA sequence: TGTGCCACCAGCAGAGAGCTACTTAGCAATCAGCCCCAGCATTTT. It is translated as CATSRELLSNQPQHF.

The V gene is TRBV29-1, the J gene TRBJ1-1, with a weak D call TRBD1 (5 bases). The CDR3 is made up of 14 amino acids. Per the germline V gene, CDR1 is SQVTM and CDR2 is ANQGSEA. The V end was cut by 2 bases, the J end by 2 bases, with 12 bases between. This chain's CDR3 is CSVEPGFQNTEAFF. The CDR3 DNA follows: TGCAGCGTTGAACCAGGGTTCCAAAACACTGAAGCTTTCTTT.

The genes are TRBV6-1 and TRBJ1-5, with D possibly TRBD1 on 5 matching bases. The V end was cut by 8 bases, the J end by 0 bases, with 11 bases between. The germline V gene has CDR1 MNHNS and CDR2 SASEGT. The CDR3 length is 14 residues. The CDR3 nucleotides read TGTGCCAGCCGGCCAGGGAATAGCAATCAGCCCCAGCATTTT. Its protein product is CASRPGNSNQPQHF.

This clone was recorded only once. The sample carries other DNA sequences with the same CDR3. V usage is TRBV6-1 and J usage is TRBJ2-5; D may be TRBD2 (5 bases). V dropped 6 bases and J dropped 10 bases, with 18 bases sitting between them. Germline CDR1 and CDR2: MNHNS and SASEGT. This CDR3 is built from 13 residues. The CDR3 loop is CASSLTRARDQYF. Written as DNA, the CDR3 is TGTGCCAGCAGCCTGACCCGGGCCCGGGACCAGTACTTC.

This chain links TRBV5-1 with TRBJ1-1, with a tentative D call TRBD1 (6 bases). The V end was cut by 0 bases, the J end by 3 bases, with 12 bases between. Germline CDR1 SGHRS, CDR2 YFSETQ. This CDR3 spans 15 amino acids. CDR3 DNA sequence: TGCGCCAGCAGCTTGGGGGGGACAACACACACTGAAGCTTTCTTT. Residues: CASSLGGTTHTEAFF.

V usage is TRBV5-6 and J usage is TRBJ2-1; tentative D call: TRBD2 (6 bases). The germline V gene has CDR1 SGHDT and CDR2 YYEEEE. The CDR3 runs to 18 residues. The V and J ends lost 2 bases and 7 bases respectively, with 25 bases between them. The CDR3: CASSLDVLARVARNEQFF. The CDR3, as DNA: TGTGCCAGCAGCTTAGATGTGCTAGCGAGGGTGGCGAGAAATGAGCAGTTCTTC.

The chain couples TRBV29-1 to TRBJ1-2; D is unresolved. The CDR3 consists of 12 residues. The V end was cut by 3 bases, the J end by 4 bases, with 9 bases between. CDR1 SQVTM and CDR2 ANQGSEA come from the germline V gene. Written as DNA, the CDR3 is TGCAGCGTTGATGGGCCCACCTATGGCTACACCTTC. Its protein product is CSVDGPTYGYTF.

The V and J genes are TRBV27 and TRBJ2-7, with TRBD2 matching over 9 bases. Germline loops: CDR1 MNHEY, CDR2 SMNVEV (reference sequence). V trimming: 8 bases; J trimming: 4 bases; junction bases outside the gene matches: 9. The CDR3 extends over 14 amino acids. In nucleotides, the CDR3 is TGTGCCAGCTCGTGGACTAGCGCCTCGTACGAGCAGTACTTC. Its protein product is CASSWTSASYEQYF.